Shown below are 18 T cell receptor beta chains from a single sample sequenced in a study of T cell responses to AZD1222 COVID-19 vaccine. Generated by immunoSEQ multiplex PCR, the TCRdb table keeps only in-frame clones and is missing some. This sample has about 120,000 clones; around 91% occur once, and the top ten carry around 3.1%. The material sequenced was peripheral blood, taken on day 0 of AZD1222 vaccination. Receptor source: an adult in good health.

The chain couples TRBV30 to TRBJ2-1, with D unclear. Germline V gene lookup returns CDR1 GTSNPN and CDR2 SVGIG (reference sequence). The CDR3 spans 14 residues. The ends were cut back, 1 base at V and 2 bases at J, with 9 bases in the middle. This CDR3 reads CAWSAQRTYNEQFF. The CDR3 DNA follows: TGTGCCTGGAGTGCCCAGAGGACCTACAATGAGCAGTTCTTC.

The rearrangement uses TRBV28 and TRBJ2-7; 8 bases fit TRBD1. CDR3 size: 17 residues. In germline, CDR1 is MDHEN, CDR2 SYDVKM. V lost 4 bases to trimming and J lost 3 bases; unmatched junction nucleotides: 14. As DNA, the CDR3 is TGTGCCAGCAGTTCCCCACTGGGACAGGCGGATAACTACGAGCAGTACTTC. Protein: CASSSPLGQADNYEQYF.

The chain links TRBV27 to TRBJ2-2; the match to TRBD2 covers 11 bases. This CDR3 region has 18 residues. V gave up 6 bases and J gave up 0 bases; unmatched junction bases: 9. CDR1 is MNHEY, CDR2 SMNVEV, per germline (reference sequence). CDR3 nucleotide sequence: TGTGCCAGCAGGGAGTTTCGGACTAGCGGGTCGAACACCGGGGAGCTGTTTTTT. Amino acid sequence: CASREFRTSGSNTGELFF.

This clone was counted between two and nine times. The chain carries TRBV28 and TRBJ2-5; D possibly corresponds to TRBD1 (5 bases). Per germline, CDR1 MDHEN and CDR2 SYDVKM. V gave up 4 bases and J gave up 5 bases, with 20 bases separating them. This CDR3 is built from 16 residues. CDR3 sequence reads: CASSSFDRNLLETQYF. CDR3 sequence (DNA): TGTGCCAGCAGTTCTTTCGACAGAAACCTCCTCGAGACCCAGTACTTC. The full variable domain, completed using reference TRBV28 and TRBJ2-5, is DVKVTQSSRYLVKRTGEKVFLECVQDMDHENMFWYRQDPGLGLRLIYFSYDVKMKEKGDIPEGYSVSREKKERFSLILESASTNQTSMYLCASSSFDRNLLETQYFGPGTRLLVL.

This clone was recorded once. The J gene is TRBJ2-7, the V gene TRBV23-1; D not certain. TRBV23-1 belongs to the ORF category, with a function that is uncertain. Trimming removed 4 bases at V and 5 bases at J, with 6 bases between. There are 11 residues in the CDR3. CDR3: CASSRRHEQYF. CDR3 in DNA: TGCGCCAGCAGTCGGCGACACGAGCAGTACTTC.

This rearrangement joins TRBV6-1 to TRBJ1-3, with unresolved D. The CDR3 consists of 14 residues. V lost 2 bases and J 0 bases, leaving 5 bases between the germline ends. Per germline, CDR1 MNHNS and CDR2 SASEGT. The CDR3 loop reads CASSELSSGNTIYF. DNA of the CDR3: TGTGCCAGCAGTGAACTGAGCTCTGGAAACACCATATATTTT.

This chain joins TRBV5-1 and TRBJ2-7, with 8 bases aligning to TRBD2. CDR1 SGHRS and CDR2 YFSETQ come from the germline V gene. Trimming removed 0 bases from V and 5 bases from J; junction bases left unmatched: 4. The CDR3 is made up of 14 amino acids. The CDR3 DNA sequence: TGCGCCAGCAGCTTGGACGCGGGAGGTGACGAGCAGTACTTC. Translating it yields CASSLDAGGDEQYF.

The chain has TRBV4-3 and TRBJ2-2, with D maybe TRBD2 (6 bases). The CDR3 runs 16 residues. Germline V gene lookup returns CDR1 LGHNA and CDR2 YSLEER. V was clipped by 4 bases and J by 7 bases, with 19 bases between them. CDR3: CASSPSGGGYVGELFF. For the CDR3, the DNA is TGCGCCAGCAGCCCCTCCGGGGGAGGATATGTCGGGGAGCTGTTTTTT.

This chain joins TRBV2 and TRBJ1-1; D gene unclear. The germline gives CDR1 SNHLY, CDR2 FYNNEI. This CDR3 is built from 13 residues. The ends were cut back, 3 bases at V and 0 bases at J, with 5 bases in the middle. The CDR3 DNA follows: TGTGCCAGCAGTGACACTATGAACACTGAAGCTTTCTTT. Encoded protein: CASSDTMNTEAFF.

The CDR3, as DNA: TGTGCCAGCAGAGGGACAGGGCGATGGACCGGGGAGCTGTTTTTT. Protein: CASRGTGRWTGELFF. The V call is TRBV7-9, the J call TRBJ2-2; TRBD1 agrees at 9 bases. After removal of 6 bases from V and 5 bases from J, the junction contained 7 bases not matched to a gene. This CDR3 is built from 15 residues. Germline assignment: CDR1 SEHNR and CDR2 FQNEAQ (reference sequence).

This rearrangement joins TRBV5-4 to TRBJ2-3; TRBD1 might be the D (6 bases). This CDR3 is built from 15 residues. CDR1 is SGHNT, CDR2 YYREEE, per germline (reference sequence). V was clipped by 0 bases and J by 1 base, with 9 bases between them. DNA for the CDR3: TGTGCCAGCAGCTTGGGGGGGCGCGGCACAGATACGCAGTATTTT. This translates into CASSLGGRGTDTQYF.

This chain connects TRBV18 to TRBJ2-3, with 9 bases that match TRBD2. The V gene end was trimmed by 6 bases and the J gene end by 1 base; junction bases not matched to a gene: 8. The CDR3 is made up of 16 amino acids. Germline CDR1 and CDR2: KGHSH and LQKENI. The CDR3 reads CASSKRTSDGTDTQYF. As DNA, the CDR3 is TGTGCCAGCTCCAAAAGGACTAGCGATGGCACAGATACGCAGTATTTT.

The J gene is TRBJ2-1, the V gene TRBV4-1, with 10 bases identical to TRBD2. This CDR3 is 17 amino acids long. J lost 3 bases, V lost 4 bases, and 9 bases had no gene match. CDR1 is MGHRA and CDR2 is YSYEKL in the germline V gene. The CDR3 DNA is TGCGCCAGCAGCCGCTTATTAGCGGGAGGAGTCTACAATGAGCAGTTCTTC. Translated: CASSRLLAGGVYNEQFF.

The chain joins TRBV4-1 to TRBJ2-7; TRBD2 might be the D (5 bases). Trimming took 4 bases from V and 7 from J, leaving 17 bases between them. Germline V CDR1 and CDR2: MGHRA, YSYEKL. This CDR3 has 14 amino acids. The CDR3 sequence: CASSPAGSLGEQYF. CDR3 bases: TGCGCCAGCAGCCCCGCGGGCTCTTTGGGGGAGCAGTACTTC.

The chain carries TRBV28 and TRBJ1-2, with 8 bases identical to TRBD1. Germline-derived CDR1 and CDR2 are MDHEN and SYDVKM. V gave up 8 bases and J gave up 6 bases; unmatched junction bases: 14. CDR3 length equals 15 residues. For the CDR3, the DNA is TGTGCCAGCCTCTCAGGGCAGGGGGCGTTGGATGGCTACACCTTC. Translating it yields CASLSGQGALDGYTF.

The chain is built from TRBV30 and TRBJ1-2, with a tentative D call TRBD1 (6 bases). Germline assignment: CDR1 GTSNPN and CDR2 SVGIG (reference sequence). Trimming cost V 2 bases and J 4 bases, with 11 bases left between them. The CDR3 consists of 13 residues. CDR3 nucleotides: TGTGCCTGGAGTCAAGGGGGTGGCTATGGCTACACCTTC. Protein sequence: CAWSQGGGYGYTF.

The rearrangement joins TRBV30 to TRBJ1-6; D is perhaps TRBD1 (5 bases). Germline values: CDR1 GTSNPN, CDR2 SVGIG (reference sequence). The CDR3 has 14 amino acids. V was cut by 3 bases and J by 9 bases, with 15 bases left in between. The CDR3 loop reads CAWSRGTLRSPLHF. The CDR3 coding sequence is TGTGCCTGGAGCCGAGGGACCCTCCGTTCACCCCTCCACTTT.

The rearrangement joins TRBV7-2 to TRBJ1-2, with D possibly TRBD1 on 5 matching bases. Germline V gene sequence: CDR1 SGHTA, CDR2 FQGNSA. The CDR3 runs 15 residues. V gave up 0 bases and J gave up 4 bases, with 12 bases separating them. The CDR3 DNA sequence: TGTGCCAGCAGCTTAGCGCCGGGGACTAGCTATGGCTACACCTTC. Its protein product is CASSLAPGTSYGYTF.